Each of the 14 T cell receptor beta chains below was sequenced from the same sample in a study of T-cell reconstitution after alpha-beta-depleted transplantation in children. During its preparation, the TCRbeta library received unique molecular identifiers. TCRdb re-called the PCR reads through MiXCR, storing one row per CDR3 protein. The sample records 440,000 or so distinct CDR3 sequences, roughly 44% being singletons. This specimen was PBMCs, taken before TCRalphabeta/CD19-depleted stem cell transplant. The source of these receptors is a girl aged 2 to 10 with aplastic anemia, due to receive a stem cell transplant.

This clonotype turned up a few times. This may be a read error, as it is one base from a much larger clone. The chain joins TRBV6-5 to TRBJ1-2, with D unresolved. V lost 7 bases and J lost 0, with 6 bases in between. The CDR3 runs to 12 residues. CDR1 and CDR2 (germline): MNHEY, SVGAGI. In DNA, the CDR3 is TGTGCCAGCAAGGGATCTAACTATGGCTACACCTTC. Residues: CASKGSNYGYTF.

This clonotype was picked up a small number of times. The chain has TRBV5-1 and TRBJ2-1; 8 bases are a match to TRBD2. V lost 1 base and J lost 6; bases outside the gene matches: 6. CDR1 SGHRS and CDR2 YFSETQ come from the germline V gene. The CDR3 is made up of 15 amino acids. In nucleotides, the CDR3 is TGCGCCAGCAGCTTGTTACGGGAGGGCCCCAATGAGCAGTTCTTC. It yields the protein CASSLLREGPNEQFF.

The gene calls are TRBV4-3 and TRBJ1-4; 8 positions agree with TRBD1. The CDR3 is 14 residues long. V lost 1 base, J lost 8 bases, and 3 bases stayed unmatched. Germline V gene data show CDR1 as LGHNA and CDR2 as YSLEER. The CDR3 bases are TGCGCCAGCAGCCAAGGTGGACAGGGAGAAAAACTGTTTTTT. This codes for CASSQGGQGEKLFF.

The CDR3 loop reads CASSKTVDSNQPQHF. CDR3 nucleotide sequence: TGTGCCAGTAGCAAGACAGTCGATAGCAATCAGCCCCAGCATTTT. The chain couples TRBV19 to TRBJ1-5; tentatively, D is TRBD1 (5 bases). Trimming cost V 6 bases and J 0 bases, with 12 bases left between them. The CDR3 sequence is 15 residues long. Germline-derived CDR1 and CDR2 are LNHDA and SQIVND (reference sequence).

This clonotype was counted at least ten times. This chain uses TRBV20-1 with TRBJ2-5; D gene uncertain. Trimming took off 6 bases at V and 4 bases at J, with 9 bases between the two ends. Germline V lookup: CDR1 DFQATT, CDR2 SNEGSKA (reference sequence). CDR3 length equals 11 residues. The CDR3 region has the DNA TGCAGTGCCGAGCGTGGAGAGACCCAGTACTTC. Translating gives CSAERGETQYF.

Ten or more counts support this clonotype. The chain employs TRBV6-1 and TRBJ2-2; TRBD1 matches at 7 bases. V dropped 6 bases and J dropped 1; count of bases not matched to a gene: 2. The CDR3 sequence is 14 residues long. The germline V gene has CDR1 MNHNS and CDR2 SASEGT. The CDR3 reads CASSRDRNTGELFF. The CDR3 DNA reads as TGTGCCAGCAGCCGGGACAGGAACACCGGGGAGCTGTTTTTT.

This clonotype was seen a handful of times. The chain links TRBV7-2 to TRBJ1-1, with 8 bases identical to TRBD1. The CDR3 is 16 amino acids. Trimming cost V 6 bases and J 0 bases; bases outside gene matches: 9. CDR1 and CDR2 (germline): SGHTA, FQGNSA. The CDR3 spells CASSFPRTGLNTEAFF. The CDR3, as DNA: TGTGCCAGCAGTTTCCCCAGGACAGGGTTGAACACTGAAGCTTTCTTT.

This clonotype appeared once. This sequence joins TRBV7-8 and TRBJ2-7, with D hard to call. This CDR3 contains 13 residues. Deletions cut 1 base from V and 6 bases from J, with 10 bases between. In germline, CDR1 is SGHVS, CDR2 FQNEAQ. The CDR3 sequence: CASSLEADLEQYF. CDR3 bases: TGTGCCAGCAGCTTAGAGGCAGACCTCGAGCAGTACTTC.

In its sample, this clonotype was seen many times. The chain is built from TRBV5-1 and TRBJ1-6; 7 bases match TRBD1. Per germline, CDR1 SGHRS and CDR2 YFSETQ. J was trimmed by 6 bases and V by 4 bases; bases with no gene match: 16. CDR3 length: 18 residues. The DNA of the CDR3 is TGCGCCAGCAGCCAGATCCCGAGACAGGGAGGAGGTAATTCACCCCTCCACTTT. It yields the protein CASSQIPRQGGGNSPLHF.

This clonotype came up many times. The chain employs TRBV5-1 and TRBJ1-2; the D gene is possibly TRBD1 (6 bases). Trimming stripped 2 bases from V and 4 bases from J, with 15 bases between. CDR1 and CDR2 (germline): SGHRS, YFSETQ. This CDR3 has 15 amino acids. CDR3 nucleotides: TGCGCCAGCAGCTTAAGGGGGTCGCGGGCCTATGGCTACACCTTC. This encodes CASSLRGSRAYGYTF.

This clonotype was detected many times. In DNA, the CDR3 is TGCGCCAGCAGCCAAGACGAGGGGCCCTACGAGCAGTACTTC. Translated, it gives CASSQDEGPYEQYF. V gene TRBV4-3 combines with J gene TRBJ2-7, with D perhaps given as TRBD1 or TRBD2 (5 bases each). The length of the CDR3 is 14 residues. The germline CDR1 and CDR2 sequences are LGHNA and YSLEER. The germline V and J ends were trimmed by 0 bases and 2 bases, with 8 bases remaining between them.

This clonotype was seen many times. This chain links TRBV11-2 with TRBJ2-7; D gene uncertain. This CDR3 spans 12 amino acids. V shed 5 bases and J shed 5 bases, with 10 bases lying between them. CDR1 and CDR2 from the germline V gene are SGHAT and FQNNGV. The CDR3 loop reads CASSSLRHEQYF. CDR3 DNA: TGTGCCAGCAGCAGCCTACGGCACGAGCAGTACTTC. The whole variable domain, filled in from reference TRBV11-2 and TRBJ2-7, reads EAGVAQSPRYKIIEKRQSVAFWCNPISGHATLYWYQQILGQGPKLLIQFQNNGVVDDSQLPKDRFSAERLKGVDSTLKIQPAKLEDSAVYLCASSSLRHEQYFGPGTRLTVT.

The chain has TRBV20-1 and TRBJ1-5; D ambiguous. Germline CDR1 reads DFQATT; CDR2 reads SNEGSKA (reference sequence). The CDR3 extends over 17 amino acids. The V gene lost 0 bases and the J gene lost 5 bases, with 20 bases spanning the gap. The CDR3 loop is CSARESWNSPYDQPQHF. In nucleotides, the CDR3 is TGCAGTGCTAGAGAGAGCTGGAACAGTCCTTACGATCAGCCCCAGCATTTT.

This chain joins TRBV20-1 and TRBJ1-1; D gene uncertain. V was pared by 2 bases and J by 0 bases, with 7 bases between. From germline, CDR1 is DFQATT and CDR2 SNEGSKA (reference sequence). This CDR3 has 13 residues. CDR3 bases: TGCAGTGCTAGACAGGATCTGAACACTGAAGCTTTCTTT. Protein product: CSARQDLNTEAFF.